The rows below give T cell receptor beta chains drawn from one sample of a study of blood T cell repertoires in COVID-19. Repertoires were generated with immunoSEQ multiplex PCR, while TCRdb's copy carries only in-frame clones and drops some. The top ten hold around 1.9% of the sample, which has 380,000 or so clones, approximately 85% seen once. The sequenced sample was PBMCs or T cells enriched from blood (not recorded which). The receptors here all came from a woman between 35 and 50 years old with acute COVID-19. Each CDR3 is given with its conserved first and last residue. The D gene is left open where the match is weak. Size is stated for part of the rows, as once, few or many counts, or as a class when the clone is expanded.

>TRBJ1-4|TRBD1|TRBV5-1|.
CASSADRDNEKLFF
TGCGCCAGCAGCGCGGACAGGGACAATGAAAAACTGTTTTTT
>TRBJ2-6|TRBD1|TRBV30|.
CAWSVDRYSGANVLTF
TGTGCCTGGAGTGTGGACAGGTACTCTGGGGCCAACGTCCTGACTTTC
>TRBJ1-4|.|TRBV25-1|.
CASSEGREGGEKLFF
TGTGCCAGCAGTGAGGGAAGGGAGGGGGGAGAAAAACTGTTTTTT
>TRBJ1-4|.|TRBV11-3|.
CASSPAGQPEKLFF
TGTGCCAGCAGCCCAGCCGGACAGCCTGAAAAACTGTTTTTT
>TRBJ1-6|TRBD1|TRBV18|.
CASSPRPGTGYDSPLHF
TGTGCCAGCTCACCAAGACCGGGGACAGGGTACGATTCACCCCTCCACTTT
>TRBJ1-2|TRBD1|TRBV5-1|.
CASSGGQGGNTF
TGCGCCAGCAGCGGGGGACAGGGAGGAAACACCTTC
>TRBJ2-7|.|TRBV11-3|.
CASSLEQGKEQYF
TGTGCCAGCAGCTTAGAACAGGGAAAAGAGCAGTACTTC
>TRBJ1-1|.|TRBV9|.
CASSRGRGTEAFF
TGTGCCAGCAGCCGGGGCAGGGGCACTGAAGCTTTCTTT
>TRBJ1-1|.|TRBV19|.
CASSIELGSSNTEAFF
TGTGCCAGTAGTATAGAGTTGGGCAGCTCGAACACTGAAGCTTTCTTT
>TRBJ2-1|TRBD2|TRBV10-3|few
CAISEVSGGLSDEQFF
TGTGCCATCAGTGAGGTGAGCGGGGGGCTCAGCGATGAGCAGTTCTTC
>TRBJ2-3|.|TRBV11-2|.
CASSQTGDTQYF
TGTGCCAGCAGCCAAACCGGAGATACGCAGTATTTT
>TRBJ1-1|TRBD1|TRBV11-2|.
CASSLRSDRGSEAFF
TGTGCCAGCAGCCTCCGAAGTGACAGGGGCTCTGAAGCTTTCTTT
>TRBJ2-2|TRBD2|TRBV30|.
CAWRGRDLYTGELFF
TGTGCCTGGAGAGGGAGGGACTTATACACCGGGGAGCTGTTTTTT
>TRBJ2-7|TRBD2|TRBV6-5|.
CASSYSKGRGGYEQYF
TGTGCCAGCAGTTACTCGAAAGGGCGGGGGGGCTACGAGCAGTACTTC